This T cell receptor (beta chain) is from a study of CD8+CD57+ T cells in acquired aplastic anemia. For the study at large: The mean DNA yield obtained from sorted CD4+ and CD8+ cells came to 3 to 3.5 ug. Study-level findings and limits: Patients and controls had in common some 30 CD8+ CDR3 sequences. In CD8+ cells, Simpson's diversity showed no significant difference between patients and controls.

Comment on this clonotype: Antigen: not known. Relative to the germline gene, one junction end is altered; a read error may explain this.

Patients chosen for sequencing had CD8+CD57+ cells that had expanded, as shown by flow cytometry. Genomic DNA templated the TCR beta VDJ and CDR3 profiling. TCRdb re-called the reads with MiXCR, one entry per CDR3 protein. This repertoire shows fewer than 85,000 distinct CDR3 sequences, roughly 72% found once; its top ten account for 80% to 90%. The CDR3 runs 15 residues. The germline gives CDR1 SGHTA, CDR2 FQGNSA. The source material was sorted CD4+, CD8+, or CD8+CD57+ T cells (not recorded which) from PBMCs. The receptor was isolated from a human donor with aplastic anemia. The V and J genes are TRBV7-2 and TRBJ2-7; weak D call: TRBD2 (6 bases). The CDR3 reads CASSLGLAISYEQYF. CDR3 nucleotide sequence: TGTGCTAGCAGCTTAGGGCTAGCGATCTCCTACGAGCAGTACTTC.